The clone carrying this T cell receptor (beta chain) was counted a single time. This record comes from a study of blood T cell repertoires in COVID-19. The Seattle site enrolled patients during active infection and followed them longitudinally. The table came from immunoSEQ multiplex PCR; TCRdb's copy has only in-frame clones and leaves some out. This sample yields around 50,000 clones, of which approximately 83% are seen a single time; 11% belongs to the top ten. This TCR was sampled from an elderly man with COVID-19, enrolled during active disease. Sequenced sample: peripheral blood.

The CDR3 reads CASTIGGAAGRVNEQFF. The CDR3 DNA reads TGTGCCAGTACGATAGGGGGAGCCGCGGGGAGGGTAAATGAGCAGTTCTTC. The rearrangement joins TRBV9 to TRBJ2-1; D is perhaps TRBD2 (7 bases). The V and J ends lost 8 bases and 7 bases respectively, with 28 bases between them. The CDR3 extends over 17 amino acids. Germline CDR1 reads SGDLS; CDR2 reads YYNGEE.